This is a list of T cell receptor beta chains from one sample in a study of beta chain features in type 1 diabetes. Libraries were prepared by immunoSEQ multiplex PCR; TCRdb keeps only in-frame clonotypes and omits some of them. The table records approximately 170,000 clones, approximately 8.4% of them present only once. Sequenced material: central memory CD4+ T cells from blood. Receptors were obtained from a man aged 18 to 29 with type 1 diabetes. Each CDR3 is given with its conserved first and last residue.

v_gene: TRBV29-1; j_gene: -; CDR3aa: CSVLRGQREQYF
v_gene: TRBV29-1; j_gene: TRBJ2-1; CDR3aa: CSVRNWGLAGPSNNEQFF
v_gene: TRBV9; j_gene: TRBJ2-2; CDR3aa: CASSVTGGRGELFF
v_gene: TRBV4-1; j_gene: TRBJ2-1; CDR3aa: CASSQGLAGVNEQFF
v_gene: TRBV9; j_gene: TRBJ2-5; CDR3aa: CASSVGGGNEETQYF
v_gene: TRBV10-3; j_gene: TRBJ1-1; CDR3aa: CAIRATGSNTEAFF
v_gene: TRBV5-1; j_gene: TRBJ2-3; CDR3aa: CASSFLPSGGTDTQYF
v_gene: TRBV7-2; j_gene: TRBJ2-1; CDR3aa: CASRRTSGDNEQFF
v_gene: TRBV30; j_gene: TRBJ2-2; CDR3aa: CAWRGLSNTGELFF
v_gene: TRBV7-6; j_gene: TRBJ2-1; CDR3aa: CASSKTLAGGYNEQFF
v_gene: TRBV18; j_gene: TRBJ2-7; CDR3aa: CASSLSGTGAYEQYF
v_gene: TRBV19; j_gene: TRBJ2-7; CDR3aa: CASKASGRTEQYF
v_gene: TRBV6-5; j_gene: TRBJ2-3; CDR3aa: CASSWGLAKDTQYF
v_gene: TRBV5-1; j_gene: TRBJ2-7; CDR3aa: CASSAGDRFRDEQYF
v_gene: TRBV30; j_gene: TRBJ1-4; CDR3aa: CAWSELDRDEKLFF
v_gene: TRBV27; j_gene: TRBJ2-3; CDR3aa: CASRLPGGGDTQYF
v_gene: TRBV19; j_gene: TRBJ2-1; CDR3aa: CASREGISYNEQFF
v_gene: TRBV19; j_gene: TRBJ2-1; CDR3aa: CASSGGRTSGFNEQFF
v_gene: TRBV29-1; j_gene: TRBJ2-2; CDR3aa: CSVGGLAGEAGELFF
v_gene: TRBV10-2; j_gene: TRBJ2-7; CDR3aa: CASSAGPRQGVYEQYF
v_gene: TRBV14; j_gene: TRBJ2-6; CDR3aa: CASSQDWRPTSGANVLTF
v_gene: TRBV19; j_gene: TRBJ2-7; CDR3aa: CASSATGQSYEQYF
v_gene: TRBV9; j_gene: TRBJ1-2; CDR3aa: CASSLRQGYGYTF
v_gene: TRBV15; j_gene: TRBJ2-3; CDR3aa: CATSRDRTAPSTDTQYF
v_gene: TRBV7-6; j_gene: TRBJ2-7; CDR3aa: CASSRRLSSGTPQYF
v_gene: TRBV11-3; j_gene: TRBJ2-2; CDR3aa: CASSVGQGFTGELFF
v_gene: TRBV19; j_gene: TRBJ1-1; CDR3aa: CASSTDRGWNTEAFF
v_gene: TRBV28; j_gene: TRBJ1-4; CDR3aa: CASSFRGEKLFF
v_gene: TRBV30; j_gene: TRBJ2-7; CDR3aa: CAWSVGRYYEQYF
v_gene: TRBV6-6; j_gene: TRBJ2-2; CDR3aa: CASSYGPGELFF
v_gene: TRBV5-4; j_gene: TRBJ1-6; CDR3aa: CASTDRTTLSPLHF
v_gene: TRBV2; j_gene: TRBJ1-4; CDR3aa: CASSGTGTGEKLFF
v_gene: TRBV28; j_gene: TRBJ1-2; CDR3aa: CASSSIRWGYTF
v_gene: TRBV5-1; j_gene: TRBJ2-3; CDR3aa: CASSLGERGHTDTQYF
v_gene: TRBV7-9; j_gene: TRBJ1-4; CDR3aa: CASSRDQGAGEKLFF
v_gene: TRBV30; j_gene: TRBJ2-7; CDR3aa: CAWSVQGYEQYF
v_gene: TRBV11-3; j_gene: TRBJ2-3; CDR3aa: CASSGDSFTDTQYF
v_gene: TRBV18; j_gene: TRBJ2-7; CDR3aa: CASRQGENYEQYF
v_gene: TRBV30; j_gene: TRBJ2-5; CDR3aa: CAWSIQGQETQYF
v_gene: TRBV5-1; j_gene: TRBJ2-3; CDR3aa: CASRRGVLTDTQYF
v_gene: TRBV5-6; j_gene: TRBJ2-5; CDR3aa: CASSLLAGGQTQYF
v_gene: TRBV15; j_gene: TRBJ1-5; CDR3aa: CATSRDHLGEPQHF
v_gene: TRBV28; j_gene: TRBJ1-2; CDR3aa: CASSLTGTAYGYTF
v_gene: TRBV29-1; j_gene: TRBJ2-5; CDR3aa: CSVAGTGLQETQYF
v_gene: TRBV29-1; j_gene: TRBJ2-1; CDR3aa: CSARIDSGTSYNEQFF
v_gene: TRBV7-2; j_gene: TRBJ2-4; CDR3aa: CASSLDSAKNIQYF
v_gene: TRBV27; j_gene: TRBJ2-1; CDR3aa: CASSGTGLVVNEQFF